The rows below give T cell receptor beta chains drawn from one sample of a study of blood T cell repertoires in COVID-19. Sequenced by immunoSEQ multiplex PCR; TCRdb stores in-frame clones only, minus some. The data hold 110,000 or so clones, with 81% observed a single time. Specimen: peripheral blood. Receptors were obtained from a man aged 50 or older with acute or convalescent COVID-19. Each CDR3 is given with its conserved first and last residue. A D gene is named only where the DNA matches it firmly. The size of a clone is reported for some rows only, either as once, few or many, or as a class for expanded clones.

D gene	V gene	clone size	J gene	CDR3 DNA	CDR3 protein
.	TRBV9	.	TRBJ1-1	TGTGCCAGCAGCACCCTCGGAGGGTGGGGCACTGAAGCTTTCTTT	CASSTLGGWGTEAFF
.	TRBV5-6	.	TRBJ1-5	TGTGCCAGCAGCTTAAGGGGGAGTAGCAATCAGCCCCAGCATTTT	CASSLRGSSNQPQHF
TRBD1	TRBV5-1	.	TRBJ2-5	TGCGCCAGCAGCGTACAGGGGGCGCCGGGGGAGACCCAGTACTTC	CASSVQGAPGETQYF
.	TRBV6-5	few	TRBJ1-1	TGTGCCAGCAAGCAGGGACTCGCGTACCCTGAAGCTTTCTTT	CASKQGLAYPEAFF
.	TRBV30	.	TRBJ1-1	TGTGCCTGGAGTGTCCGGGAGGGAGGTCTTTTCTTT	CAWSVREGGLFF
.	TRBV20-1	.	TRBJ1-1	TGCAGTGCCCGGGGGGAGGGTGAAGCTTTCTTT	CSARGEGEAFF
TRBD1	TRBV6-5	few	TRBJ1-2	TGTGCCAGCAGCTCAAGGCGGGGACAGATTTATGGCTACACCTTC	CASSSRRGQIYGYTF
.	TRBV2	.	TRBJ1-2	TGTGCCAGCAGTGCCGAGGGTCCGGGGAACTATGGCTACACCTTC	CASSAEGPGNYGYTF
TRBD2	TRBV5-4	.	TRBJ2-3	TGTGCCAGCAGCTCCCTAGCGGGGGGCCCCTCAGATACGCAGTATTTT	CASSSLAGGPSDTQYF
.	TRBV18	.	TRBJ1-3	TGTGCCAGCTCACCACCGAGCGGGAGGGGAGCTGGAAACACCATATATTTT	CASSPPSGRGAGNTIYF
TRBD1	TRBV6-5	once	TRBJ2-1	TGTGCCAGCAGTTACCCGGGACAGGGGCGGAATGAGCAGTTCTTC	CASSYPGQGRNEQFF
TRBD1	TRBV27	.	TRBJ1-1	TGTGCCAGCAGTTCCCCTGCCAGGGGGACTGAAGCTTTCTTT	CASSSPARGTEAFF
TRBD1	TRBV28	.	TRBJ2-1	TGTGCCAGCAGTTTAGGGGACAGTCCCTACAATGAGCAGTTCTTC	CASSLGDSPYNEQFF
TRBD1	TRBV9	.	TRBJ1-1	TGTGCCAGCAGCGCGGGACAGGGCCTCACTGAAGCTTTCTTT	CASSAGQGLTEAFF
.	TRBV5-3	.	TRBJ1-1	TGTGCCGTCTGTGGGGGCTATAAGGGGGCTTTCTTT	CAVCGGYKGAFF
.	TRBV9	.	TRBJ1-3	TGTGCCAGCAGCGCGGACATCCCCAACTCTGGAAACACCATATATTTT	CASSADIPNSGNTIYF
.	TRBV5-6	.	TRBJ1-4	TGTGCCAGCAGCCCTGTGAGGGGGTTTAAAAAACTGTTTTTT	CASSPVRGFKKLFF
.	TRBV24-1	.	TRBJ2-2	TGTGCCACCAGTGATTTGCCTTTCAGGGGTTGGGGCACCGGGGAGCTGTTTTTT	CATSDLPFRGWGTGELFF
.	TRBV2	.	TRBJ1-5	TGTGCCAGCAGACGTACAGGGACGGGTCAGCCCCAGCATTTT	CASRRTGTGQPQHF
.	TRBV11-3	.	TRBJ1-1	TGTGCCAGCAGCTCCGATGGAGGGGAAGCTTTCTTT	CASSSDGGEAFF
TRBD1	TRBV6-5	.	TRBJ2-7	TGTGCCAGCATGCAGGGGGACAGGGGCTACGAGCAGTACTTC	CASMQGDRGYEQYF
TRBD2	TRBV20-1	.	TRBJ2-3	TGCAGTGGTAGTATAGCGGGAGCTAGCACAGATACGCAGTATTTT	CSGSIAGASTDTQYF
.	TRBV6-2/TRBV6-3	once	TRBJ1-1	TGTGCCAGCAGTTACTCGGGGTTGGGAGTGAACACTGAAGCTTTCTTT	CASSYSGLGVNTEAFF
TRBD2	TRBV3-1/TRBV3-2	.	TRBJ2-3	TGTGCCAGCAGCCTTAGCGGGGGGACAGATACGCAGTATTTT	CASSLSGGTDTQYF
.	TRBV7-2	.	TRBJ2-1	TGTGCCAGCAGCTCTAGCGCTAGCTCCTACAATGAGCAGTTCTTC	CASSSSASSYNEQFF
TRBD2	TRBV30	.	TRBJ2-2	TGTGCCTGGAGAAACCTACTAGCGGGGGGCACCCGTTTAGGCGGGGAGCTGTTTTTT	CAWRNLLAGGTRLGGELFF
.	TRBV11-2	once	TRBJ1-1	TGTGCCAGCAGCTTAGGGAGGGACCTGAACGCTGAAGCTTTCTTT	CASSLGRDLNAEAFF
TRBD1	TRBV27	.	TRBJ1-1	TGTGCCAGCAGTCCCCGGGACAGGGGGCTGGCTTTCTTT	CASSPRDRGLAFF
TRBD1	TRBV30	few	TRBJ1-6	TGTGCCTGGACTGGGACAGTGGGTTCACCCCTCCACTTT	CAWTGTVGSPLHF
TRBD1	TRBV28	.	TRBJ1-5	TGTGCCAGCAGGCCTACAGGGGGCAATCAGCCCCAGCATTTT	CASRPTGGNQPQHF
TRBD1	TRBV7-6	.	TRBJ2-2	TGTGCCAGCAGCTCCTTAAGGACAGGGGGCAACACCGGGGAGCTGTTTTTT	CASSSLRTGGNTGELFF
TRBD2	TRBV3-1/TRBV3-2	.	TRBJ2-3	TGTGCCAGCAGCCACAGGGGACTAGCCGCAGATACGCAGTATTTT	CASSHRGLAADTQYF
.	TRBV1	.	TRBJ1-6	TGCACCAGCAGCCCGGGACAGGGGTCGAATTCACCCCTCCACTTT	CTSSPGQGSNSPLHF
.	TRBV29-1	.	TRBJ1-4	TGCAGCGGTCAAGGGGCAGGGGAAAAACTGTTTTTT	CSGQGAGEKLFF
TRBD1	TRBV2	few	TRBJ1-5	TGTGCCAGCAGTGGACCAATTGAACAGGGGAAACAGCCCCAGCATTTT	CASSGPIEQGKQPQHF
TRBD1	TRBV2	.	TRBJ2-3	TGTGCCAGCAGTGAGAGGAGGCGGTCGTGGGGACAGGGGGGCCCAGATACGCAGTATTTT	CASSERRRSWGQGGPDTQYF
.	TRBV18	.	TRBJ1-2	TGTGCCAGCTCACCACAGGGGGATCCCAGCTATGGCTACACCTTC	CASSPQGDPSYGYTF
TRBD1	TRBV9	.	TRBJ1-5	TGTGCCAGCAGCGTAGACGGACAGGGCGGTCAGCCCCAGCATTTT	CASSVDGQGGQPQHF
.	TRBV21-1	once	TRBJ1-1	TGTGCCAGCAGCGTATGTGTAGCTATTCGCACTGAAGCTTTCTTT	CASSVCVAIRTEAFF
TRBD1	TRBV27	.	TRBJ1-6	TGTGCTACTTCCCCTGGGACAGGGCTGAGCTCCTATAATTCACCCCTCCACTTT	CATSPGTGLSSYNSPLHF
TRBD2	TRBV24-1	.	TRBJ2-2	TGTGCCACCAGTGTCCCTTGGGGGGGTACCGGGGAGCTGTTTTTT	CATSVPWGGTGELFF
.	TRBV5-1	.	TRBJ1-2	TGCGCCAGCAGCAGGGCCGTGGGAGATAATGGCTACACCTTC	CASSRAVGDNGYTF